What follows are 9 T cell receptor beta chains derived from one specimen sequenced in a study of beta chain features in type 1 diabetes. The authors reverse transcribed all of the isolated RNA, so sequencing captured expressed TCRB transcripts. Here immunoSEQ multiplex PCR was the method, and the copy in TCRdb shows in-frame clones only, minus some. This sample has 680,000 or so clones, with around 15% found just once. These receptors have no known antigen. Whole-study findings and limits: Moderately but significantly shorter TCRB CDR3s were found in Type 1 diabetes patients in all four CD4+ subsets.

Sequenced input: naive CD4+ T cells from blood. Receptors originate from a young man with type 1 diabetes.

Here the CDR3 reads CSGTQGPGGPQHF. The CDR3 nucleotides are TGCAGCGGGACACAGGGACCGGGTGGGCCCCAGCATTTT. The chain links TRBV29-1 to TRBJ1-5; a weak D match, TRBD1 (6 bases). Germline V gives CDR1 SQVTM, CDR2 ANQGSEA. V was shortened by 7 bases and J by 9 bases, with 19 bases between the two germline ends. This CDR3 contains 13 residues.

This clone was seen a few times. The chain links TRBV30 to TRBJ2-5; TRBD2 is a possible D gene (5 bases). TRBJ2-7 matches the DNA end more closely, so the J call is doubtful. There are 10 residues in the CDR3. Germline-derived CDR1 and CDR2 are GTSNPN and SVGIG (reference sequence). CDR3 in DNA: TGTGCCTCATCGGGGTACGAGCAGTACTTC. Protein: CASSGYEQYF.

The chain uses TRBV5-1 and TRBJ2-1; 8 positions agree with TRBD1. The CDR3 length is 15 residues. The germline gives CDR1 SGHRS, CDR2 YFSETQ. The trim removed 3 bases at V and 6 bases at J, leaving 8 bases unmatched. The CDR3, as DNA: TGCGCCAGCAGCTATCCAGGGGGCGAGGCCAATGAGCAGTTCTTC. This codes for CASSYPGGEANEQFF.

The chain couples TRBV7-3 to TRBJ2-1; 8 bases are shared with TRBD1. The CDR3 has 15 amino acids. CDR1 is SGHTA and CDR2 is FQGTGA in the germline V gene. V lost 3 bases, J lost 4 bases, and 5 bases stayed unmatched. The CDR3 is CASSFAGTGYNEQFF. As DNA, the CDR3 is TGTGCCAGCAGCTTCGCCGGGACAGGTTACAATGAGCAGTTCTTC. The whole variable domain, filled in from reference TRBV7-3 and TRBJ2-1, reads GAGVSQTPSNKVTEKGKYVELRCDPISGHTALYWYRQSLGQGPEFLIYFQGTGAADDSGLPNDRFFAVRPEGSVSTLKIQRTERGDSAVYLCASSFAGTGYNEQFFGPGTRLTVL.

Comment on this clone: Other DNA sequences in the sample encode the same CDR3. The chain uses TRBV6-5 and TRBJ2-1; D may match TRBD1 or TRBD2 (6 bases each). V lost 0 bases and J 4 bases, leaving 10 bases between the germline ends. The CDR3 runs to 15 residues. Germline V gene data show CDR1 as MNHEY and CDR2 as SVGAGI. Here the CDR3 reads CASSYSSGAYNEQFF. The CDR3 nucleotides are TGTGCCAGCAGTTACTCGTCGGGGGCTTACAATGAGCAGTTCTTC.

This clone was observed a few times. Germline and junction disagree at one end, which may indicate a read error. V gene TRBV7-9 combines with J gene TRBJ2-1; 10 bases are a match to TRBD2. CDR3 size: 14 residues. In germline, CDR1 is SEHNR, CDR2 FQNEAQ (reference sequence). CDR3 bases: TGTGCCAGCAGCTTAGGGCTAGCGGGGGCCACTCGGCTCTTC. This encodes CASSLGLAGATRLF.

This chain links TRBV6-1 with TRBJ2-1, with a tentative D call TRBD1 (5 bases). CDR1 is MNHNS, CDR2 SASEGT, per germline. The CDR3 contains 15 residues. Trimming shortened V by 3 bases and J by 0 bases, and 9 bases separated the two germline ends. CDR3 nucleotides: TGTGCCAGCAGTGAGATACAGGTCTCCTACAATGAGCAGTTCTTC. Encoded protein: CASSEIQVSYNEQFF.

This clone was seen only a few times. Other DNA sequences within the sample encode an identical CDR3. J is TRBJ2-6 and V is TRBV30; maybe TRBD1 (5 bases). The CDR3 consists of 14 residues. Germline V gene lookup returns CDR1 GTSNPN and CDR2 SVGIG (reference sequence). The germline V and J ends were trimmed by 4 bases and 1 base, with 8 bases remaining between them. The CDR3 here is CAWNRGSGANVLTF. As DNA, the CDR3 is TGTGCCTGGAATAGGGGTTCTGGGGCCAACGTCCTGACTTTC.

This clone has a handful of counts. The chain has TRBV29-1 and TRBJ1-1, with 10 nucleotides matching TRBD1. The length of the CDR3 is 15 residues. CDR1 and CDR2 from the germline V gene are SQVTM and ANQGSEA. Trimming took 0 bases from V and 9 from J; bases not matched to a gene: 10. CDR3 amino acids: CSVEDTDRGPLKAFF. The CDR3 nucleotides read TGCAGCGTTGAAGATACAGACAGGGGGCCCCTAAAAGCTTTCTTT.